Included here is one TCR beta chain sequence, with context. The CDR3 loop spans 15 amino acids. Germline loops: CDR1 LNHDA, CDR2 SQIVND (reference sequence). Between the trimmed V and J ends, which lost 3 bases and 8 bases, there was a span of 19 bases. Per the original methods: Amplifying reference gene primers gave estimates of nucleated cell counts. Clones were sequenced by immunoSEQ multiplex PCR, and TCRdb holds only the in-frame ones, with some missing. V, J and clone size derive from that table, while D and trimming were established from the DNA sequence. Among some 60,000 clones listed, around 87% were seen once. This sample is part of a study of blood T cell repertoires in COVID-19. Study overall: Samples of COVID-19 (acute and convalescent) were obtained from the United States, Italy and Spain. Nucleic acid was either cDNA or gDNA, and it came from T cells, B-cell-depleted T cells, or PBMCs.

The sequenced sample was peripheral blood. This receptor was obtained from a man between 65 and 85 years old with acute or convalescent COVID-19. The chain combines TRBV19 with TRBJ1-2; D perhaps matches TRBD1 (6 bases). The CDR3: CASSIRVWGRGGYTF. In DNA, the CDR3 is TGTGCCAGTAGTATTCGAGTCTGGGGGCGAGGCGGCTACACCTTC.